These 10 T cell receptor beta chains came from one sample sequenced in a study of Ad26.COV2.S vaccination and SARS-CoV-2 variants. TCRdb keeps only in-frame clones here, not all; method: immunoSEQ multiplex PCR. The data contain 350,000 to 500,000 clones, 90% of them singletons. Treatment indicated: 19 received Ad26.COV2.S at low or high dose, single or two shots; 5 received placebo; per-sample allocation not given. Repertoires come from day 63 after the first vaccine or placebo injection. Sequenced material: peripheral blood, taken in a trial of Ad26.COV2.S vaccine versus placebo. These receptors were collected from a person aged 18-65 years who received the Ad26.COV2.S COVID-19 vaccine or a placebo.

This chain links TRBV5-1 with TRBJ2-5; D may match TRBD1 or TRBD2 (5 bases each). Per the germline V gene, CDR1 is SGHRS and CDR2 is YFSETQ. V was pared by 4 bases and J by 0 bases, with 22 bases between. The CDR3 consists of 18 residues. CDR3 nucleotide sequence: TGCGCCAGCAGCACAGGAACCCGGGACCTATACAACCAAGAGACCCAGTACTTC. This encodes CASSTGTRDLYNQETQYF. Complete variable domain (other parts from reference TRBV5-1 and TRBJ2-5): KAGVTQTPRYLIKTRGQQVTLSCSPISGHRSVSWYQQTPGQGLQFLFEYFSETQRNKGNFPGRFSGRQFSNSRSEMNVSTLELGDSALYLCASSTGTRDLYNQETQYFGPGTRLLVL.

The chain links TRBV7-2 to TRBJ2-7; D not certain. Trimming stripped 1 base from V and 0 bases from J, with 7 bases between. The germline V gene encodes CDR1 SGHTA and CDR2 FQGNSA. The CDR3 runs 14 residues. The CDR3 protein is CASSLGWPSYEQYF. The CDR3 DNA is TGTGCCAGCAGCTTAGGGTGGCCCTCCTACGAGCAGTACTTC.

The chain combines TRBV30 with TRBJ1-3; D is undetermined. Germline CDR1 and CDR2: GTSNPN and SVGIG (reference sequence). Trimming stripped 5 bases from V and 0 bases from J, with 11 bases between. The CDR3 is made up of 14 amino acids. The CDR3 is CAWGIGVSGNTIYF. The CDR3 DNA reads as TGTGCCTGGGGTATTGGGGTCTCTGGAAACACCATATATTTT. Variable domain in full (rest from reference TRBV30 and TRBJ1-3): SQTIHQWPATLVQPVGSPLSLECTVEGTSNPNLYWYRQAAGRGLQLLFYSVGIGQISSEVPQNLSASRPQDRQFILSSKKLLLSDSGFYLCAWGIGVSGNTIYFGEGSWLTVV.

The chain is built from TRBV6-5 and TRBJ2-3; D is undetermined. The CDR3 spans 13 residues. Germline assignment: CDR1 MNHEY and CDR2 SVGAGI. With 6 bases removed from V and 3 bases from J, the gap between germline ends came to 10 bases. This CDR3 is CASRTVGTDTQYF. As DNA, the CDR3 is TGTGCCAGCAGAACCGTCGGAACAGATACGCAGTATTTT.

This clone was picked up one time. The chain has TRBV14 and TRBJ2-2; D is perhaps TRBD2 (6 bases). Per germline, CDR1 SGHDN and CDR2 FVKESK. V lost 3 bases to trimming and J lost 9 bases, with 11 bases between them. The CDR3 length is 13 residues. CDR3 sequence: CASSQGLQWELFF. The CDR3 DNA sequence: TGTGCCAGCAGCCAGGGACTTCAGTGGGAGCTGTTTTTT.

About this clone itself: Other DNA sequences from this sample encode an identical CDR3 as well. The rearrangement joins TRBV28 to TRBJ1-1, with D maybe TRBD1 (5 bases). Germline V gene data show CDR1 as MDHEN and CDR2 as SYDVKM. V lost 4 bases, J lost 0 bases, and 9 bases lay in between. CDR3 length equals 14 residues. The CDR3 spells CASSSGTVNTEAFF. CDR3 coding DNA: TGTGCCAGCAGTTCCGGGACCGTGAACACTGAAGCTTTCTTT.

The V gene is TRBV2, the J gene TRBJ2-2, with D perhaps matching TRBD1 (6 bases). CDR1 and CDR2 (germline): SNHLY, FYNNEI. There are 15 residues in the CDR3. The V and J ends lost 7 bases and 4 bases respectively, with 16 bases between them. CDR3 coding DNA: TGTGCCAGCAAAAATCGCAGGGGTACCACCGGGGAGCTGTTTTTT. Amino acids: CASKNRRGTTGELFF.

CDR3 residues: CASSSGRGNEQFF. The CDR3 bases are TGTGCCAGTAGTAGCGGGAGGGGTAATGAGCAGTTCTTC. The J gene is TRBJ2-1, the V gene TRBV19, with TRBD2 identical over 9 bases. This CDR3 comprises 13 residues. Germline assignment: CDR1 LNHDA and CDR2 SQIVND (reference sequence). V gave up 4 bases and J gave up 7 bases; unmatched junction bases: 2.

CDR3 coding DNA: TGTGCCAGCTCACCTACTCGACTAGCCGGGGAGCTGTTTTTT. Residues: CASSPTRLAGELFF. V usage is TRBV18 and J usage is TRBJ2-2; D possibly corresponds to TRBD2 (6 bases). Germline CDR1 reads KGHSH; CDR2 reads LQKENI. V was shortened by 3 bases and J by 6 bases, with 11 bases between the two germline ends. This CDR3 contains 14 residues.

The chain couples TRBV28 to TRBJ1-5, with TRBD1 matching 7 bases. The V gene end was trimmed by 1 base and the J gene end by 0 bases; junction bases not matched to a gene: 12. Germline V gene sequence: CDR1 MDHEN, CDR2 SYDVKM. This CDR3 comprises 19 residues. CDR3 protein: CASSLLGQSPFYSNQPQHF. The CDR3 nucleotides read TGTGCCAGCAGTTTATTGGGACAGTCACCCTTTTATAGCAATCAGCCCCAGCATTTT.